The 10 T cell receptor beta chains presented below share a single source sample, sequenced in a study of human T cells and chemical hapten exposure. Noted time point: patch test 1, 2 weeks after DPC sensitization. Treatment described: therapeutic diphenylcyclopropenone sensitization with weekly scalp DPC. TCRdb fed the RACE reads into MiXCR, producing one record per CDR3 protein. This sample yields 100,000 or so distinct CDR3 sequences, of which around 10% are seen a single time; 3% to 4% belongs to the top ten. The sequences come from whole blood, collected in connection with sensitization to the hapten diphenylcyclopropenone (DPC). The receptors were gathered from a woman aged 40 to 55 with alopecia areata. Some clones in this sample may be carry-over from other donors' samples.

This clonotype was counted a few times. This chain connects TRBV15 to TRBJ2-1; D might be TRBD2 (6 bases). In germline, CDR1 is LNHNV, CDR2 YYDKDF (reference sequence). Trimming took 4 bases from V and 7 from J, leaving 14 bases between them. CDR3 length equals 14 residues. This chain's CDR3 is CATSNGRWSNEQFF. CDR3 DNA sequence: TGTGCCACCAGCAACGGGAGATGGTCGAATGAGCAGTTCTTC.

This clonotype was detected ten times or more. The rearrangement joins TRBV7-9 to TRBJ2-2; the D gene is possibly TRBD2 (6 bases). Germline CDR1 reads SEHNR; CDR2 reads FQNEAQ (reference sequence). The CDR3 is 16 residues long. The germline V and J ends were trimmed by 1 base and 4 bases, with 13 bases remaining between them. CDR3 DNA: TGTGCCAGCAGCTTAGTACCGGGAGAGGCCACCGGGGAGCTGTTTTTT. Its translation: CASSLVPGEATGELFF.

The rearrangement joins TRBV30 to TRBJ2-7, with D maybe TRBD1 (5 bases). The CDR3 length is 12 residues. V gave up 3 bases and J gave up 6 bases, with 12 bases separating them. Germline CDR1 reads GTSNPN; CDR2 reads SVGIG (reference sequence). This CDR3 reads CAWRGRAREQYF. The CDR3 DNA sequence: TGTGCCTGGAGAGGCAGGGCACGCGAGCAGTACTTC.

This clonotype was observed a handful of times. V and J are TRBV30 and TRBJ2-1; 7 bases are shared with TRBD1. The trim removed 3 bases at V and 6 bases at J, leaving 8 bases unmatched. The CDR3 spans 14 residues. Germline V gene data show CDR1 as GTSNPN and CDR2 as SVGIG (reference sequence). Here the CDR3 reads CAWRGEGAGNEQFF. In DNA, the CDR3 is TGTGCCTGGAGGGGAGAGGGGGCCGGCAATGAGCAGTTCTTC.

In its sample, this clonotype was seen a few times. This chain connects TRBV4-1 to TRBJ2-5; D may match TRBD1 or TRBD2 (5 bases each). The germline V gene encodes CDR1 MGHRA and CDR2 YSYEKL. V was shortened by 0 bases and J by 2 bases, with 16 bases between the two germline ends. This CDR3 has 17 residues. CDR3 amino acids: CASSQDPPGTLQETQYF. The DNA of the CDR3 is TGCGCCAGCAGCCAAGACCCGCCCGGGACCCTACAAGAGACCCAGTACTTC.

V usage is TRBV3-1 and J usage is TRBJ2-1; 7 nucleotides line up with TRBD2. The CDR3 runs 14 residues. Germline CDR1 is LGHDT and CDR2 is YNNKEL (reference sequence). With V trimmed by 4 bases and J by 5 bases, 5 bases remained unmatched. The CDR3 reads CASSRSGTNNEQFF. In nucleotides, the CDR3 is TGTGCCAGCAGCCGCTCCGGGACTAACAATGAGCAGTTCTTC.

V usage is TRBV20-1 and J usage is TRBJ2-7, with D tentatively TRBD1 (5 bases). Germline CDR1 reads DFQATT; CDR2 reads SNEGSKA (reference sequence). The CDR3 length is 14 residues. The V gene lost 5 bases and the J gene lost 0 bases, with 14 bases spanning the gap. The CDR3, as DNA: TGCAGTGCTTTAGGGGTCCCCTCCTCCTACGAGCAGTACTTC. Encoded protein: CSALGVPSSYEQYF.

This clonotype has at least ten counts. This rearrangement joins TRBV7-2 to TRBJ2-3, with a possible D match to TRBD2 (5 bases). Trimming removed 6 bases at V and 5 bases at J, with 12 bases between. Germline V lookup: CDR1 SGHTA, CDR2 FQGNSA. The CDR3 has 13 residues. CDR3: CASRRDGGDTQYF. The DNA for the CDR3 is TGTGCCAGCAGGAGGGATGGCGGAGATACGCAGTATTTT.

The V and J genes are TRBV20-1 and TRBJ1-6, with 10 bases matching TRBD1. Germline CDR1 is DFQATT and CDR2 is SNEGSKA (reference sequence). This CDR3 is built from 15 residues. The trim removed 6 bases at V and 4 bases at J, leaving 6 bases unmatched. The CDR3 here is CSAIRQGAYNSPLHF. The CDR3 bases are TGCAGTGCCATCCGACAGGGGGCTTATAATTCACCCCTCCACTTT.

This clonotype came up a few times. The rearrangement joins TRBV3-1 to TRBJ2-7; D remains ambiguous. CDR1 LGHDT and CDR2 YNNKEL come from the germline V gene (reference sequence). The ends were cut back, 3 bases at V and 5 bases at J, with 8 bases in the middle. This CDR3 is 12 amino acids long. This CDR3 is CASSHGRDEQYF. CDR3 coding DNA: TGTGCCAGCAGCCACGGACGGGACGAGCAGTACTTC.